This entry describes one TCR beta chain. Its antigen remains unknown. The data originate from a study of cytomegalovirus exposure and HLA in healthy donors. For the study at large: The 120 or so validation repertoires were produced on the same platform as the roughly 660 repertoires of the first cohort. This was reported in a later analysis.

Study conclusions and caveats: It was confirmed in vitro that a few of the CMV-associated chains were specific for CMV antigens. Accounts indicate the classifier identified cytomegalovirus status with strong specificity and sensitivity. Cytomegalovirus-associated status was assigned to about 180 TCR beta chains.

Measured with immunoSEQ multiplex PCR; TCRdb has only the in-frame clones, and not every one. The sample includes 73,000 or so clones, 85% to 95% of them seen just once. There are 17 residues in the CDR3. Germline V gives CDR1 MNHEY, CDR2 SMNVEV (reference sequence). V was clipped by 3 bases and J by 7 bases; unmatched bases: 11. The V call is TRBV27, the J call TRBJ2-7; TRBD2 matches at 14 bases. This clonotype was sampled from a woman aged 18-30 years in good health and CMV-seropositive. Sequenced input: PBMCs. The CDR3 sequence: CASSLVTGTSGGGEQYF. The CDR3 DNA reads TGTGCCAGCAGTTTGGTGACGGGGACTAGCGGGGGCGGGGAGCAGTACTTC.